These 16 T cell receptor beta chains were all obtained from the same sample, sequenced in a study of blood T cells in healthy people across ages. For the second PCR, which ran for 7 to 11 cycles, a sample-barcoded 5' primer and a J-beta primer mix were used. Each CDR3 protein gets one entry after TCRdb re-called the 5' RACE reads with MiXCR. This table holds a few hundred thousand distinct CDR3 sequences, about 49% found once. The sample was blood. The origin of the receptors is a man between 60 and 75 years old in good health.

This clonotype was seen ten or more times. V usage is TRBV25-1 and J usage is TRBJ2-7; 8 bases match TRBD1. The germline V gene encodes CDR1 MGHDK and CDR2 SYGVNS. CDR3 size: 15 residues. J lost 0 bases, V lost 7 bases, and 8 bases had no gene match. This CDR3 is CASTRSGTGSYEQYF. The CDR3 DNA sequence: TGTGCCAGCACCAGATCCGGGACAGGCTCCTACGAGCAGTACTTC.

The rearrangement joins TRBV18 to TRBJ2-5, with D possibly matching TRBD2 (7 bases). V lost 0 bases to trimming and J lost 3 bases, with 11 bases between them. The CDR3 is made up of 15 amino acids. CDR1 is KGHSH, CDR2 LQKENI, per germline. The CDR3 DNA follows: TGTGCCAGCTCACCACCGGGGGCGGGAGAAGAGACCCAGTACTTC. Residues: CASSPPGAGEETQYF.

The V and J genes are TRBV4-2 and TRBJ2-2; the D gene could be TRBD1 or TRBD2 (5 bases each). This CDR3 is built from 17 residues. From germline, CDR1 is LGHNA and CDR2 YNFKEQ. V lost 0 bases and J 0 bases, leaving 11 bases between the germline ends. The CDR3 region is CASSQEMGTANTGELFF. The CDR3 DNA is TGTGCCAGCAGCCAAGAAATGGGGACGGCGAACACCGGGGAGCTGTTTTTT.

V and J are TRBV29-1 and TRBJ2-3; D is undetermined. Trimming shortened V by 4 bases and J by 3 bases, and 8 bases separated the two germline ends. From germline, CDR1 is SQVTM and CDR2 ANQGSEA. The CDR3 sequence is 12 residues long. The CDR3 nucleotides read TGCAGCGTTGGGCAAAAAACAGATACGCAGTATTTT. Its translation: CSVGQKTDTQYF.

The chain employs TRBV6-6 and TRBJ2-7; possible D gene TRBD1, 5 bases. CDR3 length: 14 amino acids. The germline CDR1 and CDR2 sequences are MNHNY and SVGAGI (reference sequence). V shed 0 bases and J shed 3 bases, with 9 bases lying between them. CDR3 coding DNA: TGTGCCAGCAGTTACTCGAGTAGGGGCTACGAGCAGTACTTC. Its translation: CASSYSSRGYEQYF.

This clonotype was picked up a small number of times. V is TRBV7-3 and J is TRBJ2-7; D may be TRBD1 or TRBD2 (5 bases each). Deletions cut 1 base from V and 6 bases from J, with 13 bases between. The CDR3 covers 14 residues. Germline CDR1 and CDR2: SGHTA and FQGTGA. CDR3 loop: CASSLNPRGTEQYF. CDR3 nucleotide sequence: TGTGCCAGCAGCTTAAATCCTAGAGGGACCGAGCAGTACTTC.

The CDR3 spells CASSSGMTSGGSTDTQYF. The CDR3 DNA sequence: TGTGCCAGCAGTTCTGGGATGACTAGCGGGGGCAGCACAGATACGCAGTATTTT. The rearrangement uses TRBV6-5 and TRBJ2-3; 12 bases fit TRBD2. Germline CDR1 reads MNHEY; CDR2 reads SVGAGI. The V gene end was trimmed by 4 bases and the J gene end by 0 bases; junction bases not matched to a gene: 8. The CDR3 extends over 18 amino acids.

This chain joins TRBV20-1 and TRBJ2-4, with D possibly being TRBD1 (5 bases). The J call may be incorrect, as the DNA end agrees better with TRBJ2-7. The CDR3 has 15 amino acids. CDR1 is DFQATT and CDR2 is SNEGSKA in the germline V gene (reference sequence). This chain's CDR3 is CSARKYQGIDHEQYF. CDR3 in DNA: TGCAGTGCTAGAAAATACCAGGGAATAGACCACGAGCAGTACTTC.

This clonotype has just one count. This chain links TRBV6-5 with TRBJ1-1, with D perhaps matching TRBD1 (6 bases). Looked up from germline, CDR1 is MNHEY and CDR2 is SVGAGI. There are 16 residues in the CDR3. V lost 3 bases and J lost 0, with 14 bases in between. The CDR3 protein is CASSYGRGGLNTEAFF. The CDR3 DNA sequence: TGTGCCAGCAGTTATGGCAGGGGAGGCCTGAACACTGAAGCTTTCTTT.

The sample holds a few counts of this clonotype. This chain links TRBV29-1 with TRBJ2-7, with 7 bases aligning to TRBD1. Looked up from germline, CDR1 is SQVTM and CDR2 is ANQGSEA. The CDR3 totals 12 residues. Trimming took 6 bases from V and 7 from J; bases not matched to a gene: 9. CDR3: CSVQTGAGEQYF. The CDR3 DNA reads as TGCAGCGTACAAACAGGGGCCGGAGAGCAGTACTTC.

This clonotype has ten or more counts. This chain joins TRBV20-1 and TRBJ2-7; possibly TRBD2 for D (6 bases). Germline-derived CDR1 and CDR2 are DFQATT and SNEGSKA (reference sequence). The V end was cut by 1 base, the J end by 0 bases, with 10 bases between. The CDR3 is 14 residues long. The CDR3 spells CSARVTGSSYEQYF. CDR3 nucleotides: TGCAGTGCTAGAGTCACCGGGAGCTCCTACGAGCAGTACTTC.

The chain combines TRBV11-2 with TRBJ2-1, with D perhaps TRBD2 (7 bases). Germline assignment: CDR1 SGHAT and CDR2 FQNNGV. Deletions cut 5 bases from V and 3 bases from J, with 14 bases between. This CDR3 region has 15 residues. The CDR3 here is CASSGGADYYNEQFF. As DNA, the CDR3 is TGTGCCAGCAGCGGGGGGGCTGATTACTACAATGAGCAGTTCTTC.

The rearrangement uses TRBV27 and TRBJ2-3, with 8 bases matching TRBD1. From germline, CDR1 is MNHEY and CDR2 SMNVEV (reference sequence). CDR3 length: 15 residues. V was pared by 5 bases and J by 2 bases, with 6 bases of the junction left unmatched. The CDR3 loop reads CASSPTGVPTDTQYF. CDR3 coding DNA: TGTGCCAGCAGTCCGACAGGGGTACCCACAGATACGCAGTATTTT.

The genes are TRBV7-9 and TRBJ1-2; 9 bases map to TRBD1. The CDR3 is 14 residues long. Germline trimming cut 4 bases from V and 4 bases from J; bases unmatched to any gene: 4. The germline gives CDR1 SEHNR, CDR2 FQNEAQ (reference sequence). As DNA, the CDR3 is TGTGCCAGCAGCTATGACAGGGGGTCCTATGGCTACACCTTC. This codes for CASSYDRGSYGYTF.

V is TRBV20-1 and J is TRBJ2-1; 9 nucleotides match TRBD2. The CDR3 sequence is 15 residues long. The germline V gene encodes CDR1 DFQATT and CDR2 SNEGSKA (reference sequence). V dropped 4 bases and J dropped 13; count of bases not matched to a gene: 17. DNA of the CDR3: TGCAGTGCTATAAGCGGGGGGAGCTTGGGGGAGACCCAGTTCTTC. As protein: CSAISGGSLGETQFF.

V and J are TRBV27 and TRBJ1-6; TRBD1 matches at 12 bases. The germline CDR1 and CDR2 sequences are MNHEY and SMNVEV (reference sequence). The CDR3 is made up of 18 amino acids. Trimming cost V 6 bases and J 7 bases; bases outside gene matches: 13. CDR3 loop: CASSPGQGAFTGNSPLHF. CDR3 DNA: TGTGCCAGCAGCCCGGGACAGGGGGCTTTCACTGGGAATTCACCCCTCCACTTT.